Each of the 10 T cell receptor beta chains below was sequenced from the same sample in a study of cytomegalovirus exposure and HLA in healthy donors. PCR was performed using 60 Vbeta and 13 Jbeta primers. The table came from immunoSEQ multiplex PCR; TCRdb's copy has only in-frame clones and leaves some out. The repertoire holds 100,000 to 150,000 clones, with around 74% as singletons. Sample: PBMCs. These receptors originate from a man in his forties in good health and CMV-seropositive.

V and J are TRBV10-2 and TRBJ1-1; no clear D gene. CDR3 length: 11 amino acids. V was trimmed by 5 bases and J by 3 bases, leaving 4 bases between them. In germline, CDR1 is WSHSY, CDR2 SAAADI. DNA for the CDR3: TGCGCCAGCAGTCGCGACACTGAAGCTTTCTTT. Translating gives CASSRDTEAFF.

The genes are TRBV28 and TRBJ1-4, with 12 nucleotides matching TRBD1. Germline loops: CDR1 MDHEN, CDR2 SYDVKM. Trimming removed 7 bases from V and 8 bases from J; junction bases left unmatched: 8. The CDR3 loop spans 15 amino acids. Here the CDR3 reads CASTLPGTGGEKLFF. In nucleotides, the CDR3 is TGTGCCAGCACCCTTCCCGGGACAGGGGGCGAAAAACTGTTTTTT. Based on the CDR3 plus reference TRBV28 and TRBJ1-4, the full variable domain is DVKVTQSSRYLVKRTGEKVFLECVQDMDHENMFWYRQDPGLGLRLIYFSYDVKMKEKGDIPEGYSVSREKKERFSLILESASTNQTSMYLCASTLPGTGGEKLFFGSGTQLSVL.

V gene TRBV14 combines with J gene TRBJ2-3, with 8 nucleotides matching TRBD2. The CDR3 has 16 amino acids. CDR1 and CDR2 from the germline V gene are SGHDN and FVKESK. Losses at the gene ends were 1 base for V and 3 bases for J; bases not matched to a gene: 6. The CDR3 DNA reads as TGTGCCAGCAGCCAAGGTCGGGAGGGATGGACAGATACGCAGTATTTT. This codes for CASSQGREGWTDTQYF.

This clone was counted between two and nine times. The chain has TRBV7-8 and TRBJ1-3, with D unresolved. Trimming removed 5 bases from V and 3 bases from J, with 8 bases in between. This CDR3 is built from 13 residues. The germline V gene has CDR1 SGHVS and CDR2 FQNEAQ. The CDR3 DNA sequence: TGTGCCAGCAGCGAGGTAGTTGGAAACACCATATATTTT. This codes for CASSEVVGNTIYF.

This clone was observed a few times. The gene calls are TRBV6-1 and TRBJ2-7, with 10 bases matching TRBD1. V lost 8 bases to trimming and J lost 3 bases; unmatched junction nucleotides: 7. The CDR3 has 14 residues. Germline CDR1 reads MNHNS; CDR2 reads SASEGT. The DNA of the CDR3 is TGTGCCAGCCGCCGGGGGGACAGGGGCTACGAGCAGTACTTC. Protein product: CASRRGDRGYEQYF.

This clone occurred a few times. The rearrangement uses TRBV25-1 and TRBJ2-1, with D possibly being TRBD2 (6 bases). Trimming pared 3 bases from V and 2 bases from J, leaving 11 bases between. The CDR3 sequence is 15 residues long. CDR1 is MGHDK and CDR2 is SYGVNS in the germline V gene. The CDR3 DNA reads as TGTGCCAGCAGTGACGGGAGCCCCCCCTACAATGAGCAGTTCTTC. It translates to CASSDGSPPYNEQFF.

As concerns this clone: Compared with germline, one end of the junction differs, possibly owing to a read error. This chain links TRBV28 with TRBJ2-7; 10 bases agree with TRBD2. The CDR3 has 13 residues. The V gene's germline CDR1 is MDHEN and CDR2 SYDVKM. The chain's CDR3 is CASSDARTSGEFF. In DNA form, the CDR3 reads TGTGCCAGCAGTGATGCCCGGACTAGCGGCGAATTCTTC.

The rearrangement links TRBV15 to TRBJ1-5; D is unresolved. This CDR3 comprises 13 residues. Trimming removed 5 bases at V and 1 base at J, with 6 bases between. In germline, CDR1 is LNHNV, CDR2 YYDKDF (reference sequence). CDR3 in amino acids: CATSLGSNQPQHF. The CDR3 nucleotides read TGTGCCACCAGCCTCGGGAGCAATCAGCCCCAGCATTTT. The whole variable domain, filled in from reference TRBV15 and TRBJ1-5, reads DAMVIQNPRYQVTQFGKPVTLSCSQTLNHNVMYWYQQKSSQAPKLLFHYYDKDFNNEADTPDNFQSRRPNTSFCFLDIRSPGLGDTAMYLCATSLGSNQPQHFGDGTRLSIL.

The V gene is TRBV27, the J gene TRBJ2-7; D not resolved. Germline lookup yields CDR1 MNHEY and CDR2 SMNVEV (reference sequence). This CDR3 contains 14 residues. The V end was cut by 2 bases, the J end by 0 bases, with 8 bases between. DNA of the CDR3: TGTGCCAGCAGTTTAACCACCAGCTCCTACGAGCAGTACTTC. This gives the protein CASSLTTSSYEQYF.

V is TRBV28 and J is TRBJ2-1; D possibly corresponds to TRBD1 (6 bases). CDR3 length: 16 residues. Trimming cost V 8 bases and J 0 bases, with 17 bases left between them. Germline CDR1 reads MDHEN; CDR2 reads SYDVKM. The CDR3 sequence is CASSLQGQSSYNEQFF. CDR3 nucleotides: TGTGCCAGCTCTTTACAGGGCCAGAGCTCCTACAATGAGCAGTTCTTC.